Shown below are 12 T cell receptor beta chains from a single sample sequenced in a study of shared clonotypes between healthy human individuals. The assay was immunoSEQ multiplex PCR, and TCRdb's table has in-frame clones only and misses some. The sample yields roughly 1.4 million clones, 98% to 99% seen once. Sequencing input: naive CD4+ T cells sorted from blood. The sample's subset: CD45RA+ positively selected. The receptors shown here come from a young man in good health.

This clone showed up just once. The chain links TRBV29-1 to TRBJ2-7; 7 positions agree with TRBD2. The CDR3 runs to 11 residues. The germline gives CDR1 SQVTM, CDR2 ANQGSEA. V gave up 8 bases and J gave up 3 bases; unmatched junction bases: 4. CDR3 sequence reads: CSFGLGYEQYF. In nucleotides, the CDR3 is TGCAGCTTCGGACTAGGCTACGAGCAGTACTTC.

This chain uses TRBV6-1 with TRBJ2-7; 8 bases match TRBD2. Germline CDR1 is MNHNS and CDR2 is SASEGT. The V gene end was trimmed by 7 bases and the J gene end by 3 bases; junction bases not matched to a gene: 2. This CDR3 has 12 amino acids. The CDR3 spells CASTTSGYEQYF. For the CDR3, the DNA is TGTGCCAGCACAACTAGCGGCTACGAGCAGTACTTC.

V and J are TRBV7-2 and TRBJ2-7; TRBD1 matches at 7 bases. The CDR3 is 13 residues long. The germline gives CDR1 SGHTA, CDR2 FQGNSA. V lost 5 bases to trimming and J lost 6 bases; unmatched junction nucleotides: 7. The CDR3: CASSRGRYVEQYF. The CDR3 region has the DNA TGTGCCAGCAGCAGGGGGCGATACGTCGAGCAGTACTTC.

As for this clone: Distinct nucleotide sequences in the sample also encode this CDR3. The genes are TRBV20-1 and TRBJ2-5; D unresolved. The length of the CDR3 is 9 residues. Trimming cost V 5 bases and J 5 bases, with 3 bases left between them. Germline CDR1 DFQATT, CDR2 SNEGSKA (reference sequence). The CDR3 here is CSAPETQYF. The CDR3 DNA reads TGCAGTGCTCCGGAGACCCAGTACTTC.

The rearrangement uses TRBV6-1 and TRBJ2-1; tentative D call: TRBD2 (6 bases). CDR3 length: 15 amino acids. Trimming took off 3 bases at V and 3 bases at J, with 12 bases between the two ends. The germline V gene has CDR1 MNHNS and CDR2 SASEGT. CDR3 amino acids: CASSDRLARYNEQFF. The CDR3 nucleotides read TGTGCCAGCAGTGATCGGCTAGCGCGCTACAATGAGCAGTTCTTC.

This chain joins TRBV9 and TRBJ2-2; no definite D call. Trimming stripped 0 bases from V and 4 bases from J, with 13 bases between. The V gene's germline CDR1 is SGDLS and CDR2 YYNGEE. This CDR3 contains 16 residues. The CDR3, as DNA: TGTGCCAGCAGCGTAGCTACGAACAGACTCACCGGGGAGCTGTTTTTT. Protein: CASSVATNRLTGELFF.

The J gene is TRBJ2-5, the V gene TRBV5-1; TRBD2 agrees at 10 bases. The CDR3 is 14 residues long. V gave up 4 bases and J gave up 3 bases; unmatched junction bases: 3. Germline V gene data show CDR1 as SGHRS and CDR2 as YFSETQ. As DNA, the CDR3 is TGCGCCAGCAGCGCCGGGACTAGCGAAGAGACCCAGTACTTC. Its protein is CASSAGTSEETQYF.

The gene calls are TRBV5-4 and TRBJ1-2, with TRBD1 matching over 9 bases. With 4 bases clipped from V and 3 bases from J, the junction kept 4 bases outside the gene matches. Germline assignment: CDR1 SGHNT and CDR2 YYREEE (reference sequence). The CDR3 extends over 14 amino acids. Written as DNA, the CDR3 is TGTGCCAGCAGCACAGGGGGCATCGACTATGGCTACACCTTC. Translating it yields CASSTGGIDYGYTF.

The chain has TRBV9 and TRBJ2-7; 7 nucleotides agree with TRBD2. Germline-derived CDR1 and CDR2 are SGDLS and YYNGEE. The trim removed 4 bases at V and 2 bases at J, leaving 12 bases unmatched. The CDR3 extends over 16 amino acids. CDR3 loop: CASSPRAGAVTYEQYF. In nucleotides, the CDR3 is TGTGCCAGCAGCCCCCGGGCGGGAGCGGTTACCTACGAGCAGTACTTC.

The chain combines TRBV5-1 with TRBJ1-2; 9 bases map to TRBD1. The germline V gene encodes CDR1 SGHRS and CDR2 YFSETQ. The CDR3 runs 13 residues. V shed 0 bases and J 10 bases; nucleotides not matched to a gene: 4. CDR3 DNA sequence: TGCGCCAGCAGCTTGGAAGGGGACAGGGTCTACACCTTC. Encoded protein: CASSLEGDRVYTF.

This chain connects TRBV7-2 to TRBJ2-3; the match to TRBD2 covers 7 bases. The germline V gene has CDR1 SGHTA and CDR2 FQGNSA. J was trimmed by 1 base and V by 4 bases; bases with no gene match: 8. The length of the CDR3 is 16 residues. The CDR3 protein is CASSSGPAGGTDTQYF. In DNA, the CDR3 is TGTGCCAGCAGCTCAGGACCCGCGGGAGGCACAGATACGCAGTATTTT.

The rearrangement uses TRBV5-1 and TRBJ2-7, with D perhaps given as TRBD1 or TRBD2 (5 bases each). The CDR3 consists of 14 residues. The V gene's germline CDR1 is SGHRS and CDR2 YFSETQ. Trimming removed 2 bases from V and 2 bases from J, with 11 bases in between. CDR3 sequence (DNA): TGCGCCAGCAGCTTCCGGGACGGGACCTACGAGCAGTACTTC. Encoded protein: CASSFRDGTYEQYF. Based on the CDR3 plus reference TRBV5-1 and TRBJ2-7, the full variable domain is KAGVTQTPRYLIKTRGQQVTLSCSPISGHRSVSWYQQTPGQGLQFLFEYFSETQRNKGNFPGRFSGRQFSNSRSEMNVSTLELGDSALYLCASSFRDGTYEQYFGPGTRLTVT.